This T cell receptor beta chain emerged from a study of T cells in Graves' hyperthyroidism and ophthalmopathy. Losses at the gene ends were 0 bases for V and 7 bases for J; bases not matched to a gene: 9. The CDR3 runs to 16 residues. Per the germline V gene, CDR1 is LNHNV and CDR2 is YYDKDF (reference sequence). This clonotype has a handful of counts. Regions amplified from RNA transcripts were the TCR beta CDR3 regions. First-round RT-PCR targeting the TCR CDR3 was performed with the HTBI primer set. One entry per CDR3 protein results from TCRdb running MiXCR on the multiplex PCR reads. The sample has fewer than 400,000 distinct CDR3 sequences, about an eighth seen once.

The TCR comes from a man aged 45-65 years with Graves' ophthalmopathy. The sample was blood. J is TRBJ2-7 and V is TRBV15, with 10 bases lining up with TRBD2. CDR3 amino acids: CATSRDILAGAWEQYF. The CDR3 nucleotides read TGTGCCACCAGCAGAGATATTCTAGCGGGAGCTTGGGAGCAGTACTTC.